This T cell receptor beta chain was sequenced during a study of cytomegalovirus exposure and HLA in healthy donors. Study results and limitations: Diagnosis of cytomegalovirus status made by the classifier reportedly showed high specificity and sensitivity. Cytomegalovirus association was listed for 150 to 200 TCR beta chains. Later on, analysis showed that most CMV-associated TCR beta chains appeared to be HLA-restricted. Donors belonging to an Asian-associated ancestry cluster reportedly showed fewer N-insertions in productive TCRs than the approximately 700-donor mean, according to what a later analysis found.

PCR used 60 Vbeta primers and 13 Jbeta primers. TCRdb's table, derived via immunoSEQ multiplex PCR, lists solely in-frame clones and lacks some. The table has some 120,000 clones, around three quarters seen once; the top ten hold about 2%. V lost 3 bases, J lost 2 bases, and 12 bases lay in between. Germline values: CDR1 SGHRS, CDR2 YFSETQ. This CDR3 contains 16 residues. This clone was observed a single time. What it binds is not known. The source is a man younger than 35 in good health and CMV-seronegative. V gene TRBV5-1 combines with J gene TRBJ2-6, with D possibly being TRBD2 (7 bases). What was sequenced was PBMCs. The CDR3: CASSYGGLTGANVLTF. The CDR3 DNA reads as TGCGCCAGCAGCTACGGGGGGCTCACTGGGGCCAACGTCCTGACTTTC.